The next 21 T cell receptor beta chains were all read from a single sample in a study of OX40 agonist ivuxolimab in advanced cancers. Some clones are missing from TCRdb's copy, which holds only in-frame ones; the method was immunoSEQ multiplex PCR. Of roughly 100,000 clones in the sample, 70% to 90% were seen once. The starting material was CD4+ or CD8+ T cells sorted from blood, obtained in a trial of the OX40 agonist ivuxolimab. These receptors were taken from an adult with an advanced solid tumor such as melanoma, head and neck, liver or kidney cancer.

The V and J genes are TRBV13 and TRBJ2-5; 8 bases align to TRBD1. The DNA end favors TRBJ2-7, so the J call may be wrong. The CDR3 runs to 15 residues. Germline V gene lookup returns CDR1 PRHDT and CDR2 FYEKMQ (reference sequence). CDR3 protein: CASSSSDRGHYEQYF. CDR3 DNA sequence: TGTGCCAGCAGCTCCTCCGACAGGGGCCACTACGAGCAGTACTTC.

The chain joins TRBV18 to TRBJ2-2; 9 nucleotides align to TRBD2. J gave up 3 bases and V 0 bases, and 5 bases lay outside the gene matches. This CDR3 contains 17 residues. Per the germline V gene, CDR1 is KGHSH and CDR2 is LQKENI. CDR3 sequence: CASSPPAGGIYTGELFF. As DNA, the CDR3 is TGTGCCAGCTCACCACCAGCGGGGGGAATCTACACCGGGGAGCTGTTTTTT.

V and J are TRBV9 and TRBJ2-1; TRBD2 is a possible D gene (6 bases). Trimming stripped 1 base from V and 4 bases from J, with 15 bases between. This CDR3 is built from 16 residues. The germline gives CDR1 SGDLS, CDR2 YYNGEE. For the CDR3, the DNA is TGTGCCAGCAGCGTAACGGGGGTCCAATTTTACAATGAGCAGTTCTTC. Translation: CASSVTGVQFYNEQFF.

The CDR3 sequence is CASLRLGQNIQYF. Here the CDR3 DNA reads TGTGCCAGCCTCCGACTAGGCCAAAACATTCAGTACTTC. This sequence joins TRBV7-9 and TRBJ2-4; D perhaps matches TRBD2 (6 bases). Germline values: CDR1 SEHNR, CDR2 FQNEAQ (reference sequence). V gave up 8 bases and J gave up 5 bases, with 13 bases separating them. The length of the CDR3 is 13 residues.

The CDR3 sequence is CASSQNPGGSTDTQYF. CDR3 bases: TGCGCCAGCAGCCAAAATCCAGGGGGAAGTACAGATACGCAGTATTTT. The chain links TRBV4-1 to TRBJ2-3; 7 nucleotides match TRBD1. The CDR3 contains 16 residues. Germline CDR1 and CDR2: MGHRA and YSYEKL. V shed 2 bases and J 3 bases; nucleotides not matched to a gene: 8.

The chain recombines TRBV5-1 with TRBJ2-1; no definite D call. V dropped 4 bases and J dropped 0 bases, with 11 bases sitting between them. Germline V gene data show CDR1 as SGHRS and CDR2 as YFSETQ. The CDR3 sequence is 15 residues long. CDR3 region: CASSLRISSYNEQFF. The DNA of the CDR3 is TGCGCCAGCAGCCTTCGGATAAGCTCCTACAATGAGCAGTTCTTC.

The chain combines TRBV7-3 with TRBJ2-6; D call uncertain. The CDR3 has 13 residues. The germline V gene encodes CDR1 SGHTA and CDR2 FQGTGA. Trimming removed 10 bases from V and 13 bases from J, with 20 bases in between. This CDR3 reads CATSTFDGSVLTF. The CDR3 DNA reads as TGTGCCACCTCCACCTTCGACGGTTCTGTCCTGACTTTC.

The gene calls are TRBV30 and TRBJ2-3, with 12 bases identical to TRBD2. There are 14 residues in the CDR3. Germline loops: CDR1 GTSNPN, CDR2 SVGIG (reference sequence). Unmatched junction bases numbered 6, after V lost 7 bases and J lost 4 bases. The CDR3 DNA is TGTGCCTTTCTAGCGGGGGGGGCTGCAGATACGCAGTATTTT. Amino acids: CAFLAGGAADTQYF.

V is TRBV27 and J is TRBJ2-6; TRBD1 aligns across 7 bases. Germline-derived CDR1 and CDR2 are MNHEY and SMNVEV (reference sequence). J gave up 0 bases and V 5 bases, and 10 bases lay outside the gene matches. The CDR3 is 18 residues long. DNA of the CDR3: TGTGCCAGCAGTCTAGGTGGGACAGTGTTCTCTGGGGCCAACGTCCTGACTTTC. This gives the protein CASSLGGTVFSGANVLTF.

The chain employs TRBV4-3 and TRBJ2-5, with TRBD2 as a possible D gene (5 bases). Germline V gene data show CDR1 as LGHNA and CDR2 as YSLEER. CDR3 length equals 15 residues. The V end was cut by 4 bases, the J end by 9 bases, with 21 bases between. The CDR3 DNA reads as TGCGCCAGCAGCCCGCGGGCGGAAGGGCTCGGGGCCCAGTACTTC. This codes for CASSPRAEGLGAQYF.

The CDR3 coding sequence is TGTGCCAGCTCAGCGGGACTTCGCCTGGGTGGGGCCAACGTCCTGACTTTC. Its protein is CASSAGLRLGGANVLTF. V is TRBV18 and J is TRBJ2-6; TRBD2 is a possible D gene (6 bases). Germline values: CDR1 KGHSH, CDR2 LQKENI. The CDR3 length is 17 residues. Trimming stripped 5 bases from V and 3 bases from J, with 17 bases between. Filled out from reference TRBV18 and TRBJ2-6, the complete variable domain reads NAGVMQNPRHLVRRRGQEARLRCSPMKGHSHVYWYRQLPEEGLKFMVYLQKENIIDESGMPKERFSAEFPKEGPSILRIQQVVRGDSAAYFCASSAGLRLGGANVLTFGAGSRLTVL.

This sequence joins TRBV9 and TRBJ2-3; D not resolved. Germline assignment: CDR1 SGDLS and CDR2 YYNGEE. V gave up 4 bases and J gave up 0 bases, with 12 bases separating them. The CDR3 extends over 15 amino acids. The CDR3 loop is CASSLSAGSTDTQYF. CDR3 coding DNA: TGTGCCAGCAGCCTCTCGGCAGGAAGCACAGATACGCAGTATTTT.

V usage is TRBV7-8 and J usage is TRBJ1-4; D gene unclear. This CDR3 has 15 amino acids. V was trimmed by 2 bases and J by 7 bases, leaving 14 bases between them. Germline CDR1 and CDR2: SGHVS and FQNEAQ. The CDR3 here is CASSLYTLGAEKLFF. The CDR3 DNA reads TGTGCCAGCAGCTTATATACCCTAGGTGCTGAAAAACTGTTTTTT.

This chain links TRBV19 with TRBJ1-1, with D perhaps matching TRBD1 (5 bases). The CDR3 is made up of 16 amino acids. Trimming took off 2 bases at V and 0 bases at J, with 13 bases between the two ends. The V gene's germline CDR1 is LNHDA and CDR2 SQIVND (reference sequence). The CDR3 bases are TGTGCCAGTAGTATAAATGTCGGGGGATTGAACACTGAAGCTTTCTTT. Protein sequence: CASSINVGGLNTEAFF.

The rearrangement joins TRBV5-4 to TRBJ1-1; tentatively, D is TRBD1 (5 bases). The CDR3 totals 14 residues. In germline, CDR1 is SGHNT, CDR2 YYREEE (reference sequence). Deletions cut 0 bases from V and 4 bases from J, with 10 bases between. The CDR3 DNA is TGTGCCAGCAGCTTGGAGGGAGGGGTCACTGAAGCTTTCTTT. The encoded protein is CASSLEGGVTEAFF.

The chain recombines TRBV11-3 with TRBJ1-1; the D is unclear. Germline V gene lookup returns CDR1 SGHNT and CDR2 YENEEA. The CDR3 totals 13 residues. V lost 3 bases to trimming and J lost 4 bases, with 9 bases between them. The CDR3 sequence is CASSFGRGTEAFF. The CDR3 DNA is TGTGCCAGCAGCTTTGGCCGGGGCACTGAAGCTTTCTTT.

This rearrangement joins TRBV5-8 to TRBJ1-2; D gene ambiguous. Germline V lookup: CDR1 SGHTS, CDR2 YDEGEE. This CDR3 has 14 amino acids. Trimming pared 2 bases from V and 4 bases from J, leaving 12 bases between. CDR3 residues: CASSFGEVVYGYTF. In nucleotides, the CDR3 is TGTGCCAGCAGCTTTGGGGAGGTCGTCTATGGCTACACCTTC.

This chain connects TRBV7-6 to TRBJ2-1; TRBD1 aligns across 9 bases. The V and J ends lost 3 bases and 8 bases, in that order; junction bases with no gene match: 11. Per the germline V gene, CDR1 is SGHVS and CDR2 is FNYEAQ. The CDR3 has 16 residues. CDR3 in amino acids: CASSLFPGQGRHEQFF. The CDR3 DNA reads TGTGCCAGCAGCTTGTTTCCGGGACAGGGTAGACATGAGCAGTTCTTC. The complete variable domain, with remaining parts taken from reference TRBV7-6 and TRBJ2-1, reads GAGVSQSPRYKVTKRGQDVALRCDPISGHVSLYWYRQALGQGPEFLTYFNYEAQQDKSGLPNDRFSAERPEGSISTLTIQRTEQRDSAMYRCASSLFPGQGRHEQFFGPGTRLTVL.

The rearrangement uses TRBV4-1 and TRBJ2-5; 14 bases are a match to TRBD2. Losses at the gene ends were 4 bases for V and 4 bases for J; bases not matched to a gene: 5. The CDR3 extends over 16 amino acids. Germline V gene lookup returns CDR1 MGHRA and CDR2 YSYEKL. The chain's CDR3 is CASSRGLAGELETQYF. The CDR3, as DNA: TGCGCCAGCAGCCGGGGACTAGCGGGAGAGTTAGAGACCCAGTACTTC.

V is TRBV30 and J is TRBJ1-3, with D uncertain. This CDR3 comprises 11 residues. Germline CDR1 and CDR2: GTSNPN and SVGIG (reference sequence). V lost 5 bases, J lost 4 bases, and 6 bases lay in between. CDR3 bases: TGTGCCTGGGACGTCGGAAACACCATATATTTT. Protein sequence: CAWDVGNTIYF.

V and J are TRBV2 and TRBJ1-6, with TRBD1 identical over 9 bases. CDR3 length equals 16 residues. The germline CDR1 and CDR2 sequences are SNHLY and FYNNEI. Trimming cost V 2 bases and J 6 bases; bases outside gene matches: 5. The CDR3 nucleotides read TGTGCCAGCAGTGAAAGGACAGGGGCCCTTAATTCACCCCTCCACTTT. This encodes CASSERTGALNSPLHF.